This TCR beta chain was captured in a study of T-cell memory formation after mild COVID-19. Overall study: Largely donor-specific TCR clusters were found. Study observations and caveats: Shrinking CD4+ clones were chiefly CM and EM; CD8+ ones were chiefly EMRA. Unconfirmed was the SARS-CoV-2 specificity of second-wave clones that peaked on day 37.

TCR alpha and TCR beta cDNA libraries carrying sample barcodes and UMIs were produced by 5'RACE using constant-segment primers. TCRdb reprocessed the 5' RACE reads with MiXCR, giving one entry per CDR3 protein. The table shows 350,000 to 500,000 distinct CDR3 sequences, with 23% occurring only once. This clonotype was observed a few times. Its specificity is not known. Germline CDR1 WSHSY, CDR2 SAAADI. This CDR3 region has 14 residues. J was trimmed by 8 bases and V by 10 bases; bases with no gene match: 10. The chain carries TRBV10-2 and TRBJ2-1; 11 nucleotides line up with TRBD2. The sequence derives from an adult woman who had mild COVID-19 (a few samples of this study predate the infection). Cell type and time point are not known. The sequenced sample was PBMCs or a T cell subset sorted from them (not recorded which). CDR3: CATSLAGGSDEQFF. As DNA, the CDR3 is TGCGCCACCAGCCTAGCGGGAGGATCAGATGAGCAGTTCTTC.